This T cell receptor beta chain derives from a study of blood T cell repertoires in COVID-19. This clone appeared a single time. The germline V gene has CDR1 SGHDT and CDR2 YYEEEE. V was pared by 4 bases and J by 3 bases, with 17 bases between. The CDR3 spans 15 residues. In the 2 weeks before study entry, exposed participants met a COVID-19 case, which was PCR-confirmed or clinician-diagnosed. The table came from immunoSEQ multiplex PCR; TCRdb's copy has only in-frame clones and leaves some out. This sample has over 200,000 clones, with 75% to 90% found just once. The sequenced material came from PBMCs or T cells enriched from blood (not recorded which). This rearrangement joins TRBV5-6 to TRBJ2-7, with unresolved D. This sequence originates from a woman in her twenties or thirties who had been exposed to COVID-19. CDR3 sequence (DNA): TGTGCCAGCAGCCCACTGTGGGCACCTGTCTACGAGCAGTACTTC. This gives the protein CASSPLWAPVYEQYF.